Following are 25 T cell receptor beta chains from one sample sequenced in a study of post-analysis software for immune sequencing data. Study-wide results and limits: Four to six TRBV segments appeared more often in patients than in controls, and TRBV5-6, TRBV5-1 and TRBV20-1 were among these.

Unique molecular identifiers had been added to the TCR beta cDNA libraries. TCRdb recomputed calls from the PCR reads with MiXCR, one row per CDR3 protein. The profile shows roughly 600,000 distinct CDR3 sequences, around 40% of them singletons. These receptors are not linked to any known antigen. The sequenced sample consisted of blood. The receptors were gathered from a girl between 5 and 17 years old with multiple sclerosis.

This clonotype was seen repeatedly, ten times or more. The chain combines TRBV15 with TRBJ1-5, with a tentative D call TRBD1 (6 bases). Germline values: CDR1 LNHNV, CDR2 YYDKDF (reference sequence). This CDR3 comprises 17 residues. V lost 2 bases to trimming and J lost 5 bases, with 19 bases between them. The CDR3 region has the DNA TGTGCCACCAGCAGAACCCTAAAGGGACACCCTCATCAGCCCCAGCATTTT. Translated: CATSRTLKGHPHQPQHF.

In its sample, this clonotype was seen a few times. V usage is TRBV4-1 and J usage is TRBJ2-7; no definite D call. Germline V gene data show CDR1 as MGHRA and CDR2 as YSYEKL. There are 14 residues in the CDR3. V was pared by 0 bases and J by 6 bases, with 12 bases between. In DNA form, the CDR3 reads TGCGCCAGCAGCCAAGAATGGGGTGTTGGCGAGCAGTACTTC. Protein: CASSQEWGVGEQYF.

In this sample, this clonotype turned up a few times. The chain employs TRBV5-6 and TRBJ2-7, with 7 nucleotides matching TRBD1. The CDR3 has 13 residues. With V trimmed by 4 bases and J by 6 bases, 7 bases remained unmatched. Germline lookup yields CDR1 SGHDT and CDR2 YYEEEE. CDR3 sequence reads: CASSAVGGSEQYF. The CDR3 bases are TGTGCCAGCAGCGCTGTAGGGGGCTCCGAGCAGTACTTC.

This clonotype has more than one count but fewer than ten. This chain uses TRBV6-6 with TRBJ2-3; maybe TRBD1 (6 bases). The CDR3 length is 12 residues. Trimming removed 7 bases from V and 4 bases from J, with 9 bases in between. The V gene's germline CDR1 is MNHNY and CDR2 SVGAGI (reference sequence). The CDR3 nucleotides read TGTGCCAGCATCCAGGGGTCAGATACGCAGTATTTT. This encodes CASIQGSDTQYF.

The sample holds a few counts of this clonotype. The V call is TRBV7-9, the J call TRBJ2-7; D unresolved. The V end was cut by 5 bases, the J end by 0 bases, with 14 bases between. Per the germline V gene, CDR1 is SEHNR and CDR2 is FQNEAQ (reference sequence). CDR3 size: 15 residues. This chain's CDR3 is CASSPSGRSSYEQYF. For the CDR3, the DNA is TGTGCCAGCAGCCCCTCAGGACGGAGCTCCTACGAGCAGTACTTC.

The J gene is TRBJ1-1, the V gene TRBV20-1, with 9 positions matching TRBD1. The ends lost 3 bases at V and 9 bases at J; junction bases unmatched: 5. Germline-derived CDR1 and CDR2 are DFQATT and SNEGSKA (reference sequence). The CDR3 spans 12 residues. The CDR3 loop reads CSARADRGKAFF. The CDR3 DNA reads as TGCAGTGCTAGGGCAGACAGGGGGAAAGCTTTCTTT.

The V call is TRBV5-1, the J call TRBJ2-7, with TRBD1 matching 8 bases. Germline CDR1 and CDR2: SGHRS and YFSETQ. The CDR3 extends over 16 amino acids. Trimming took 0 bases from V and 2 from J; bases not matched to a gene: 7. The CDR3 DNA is TGCGCCAGCAGCTTGGCCAGGACAGGGCCGACCTACGAGCAGTACTTC. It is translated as CASSLARTGPTYEQYF.

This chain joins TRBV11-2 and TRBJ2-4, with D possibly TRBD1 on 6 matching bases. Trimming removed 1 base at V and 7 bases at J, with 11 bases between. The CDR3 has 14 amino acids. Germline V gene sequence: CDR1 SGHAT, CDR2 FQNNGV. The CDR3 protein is CASSLGGTLNIQYF. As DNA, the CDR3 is TGTGCCAGCAGCTTAGGAGGGACACTCAACATTCAGTACTTC.

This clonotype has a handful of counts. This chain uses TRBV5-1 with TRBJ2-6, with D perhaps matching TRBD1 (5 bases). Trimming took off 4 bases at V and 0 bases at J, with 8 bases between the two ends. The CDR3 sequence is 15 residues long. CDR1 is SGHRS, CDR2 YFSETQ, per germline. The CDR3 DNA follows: TGCGCCAGCAGCAGCAGGGACTCTGGGGCCAACGTCCTGACTTTC. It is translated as CASSSRDSGANVLTF.

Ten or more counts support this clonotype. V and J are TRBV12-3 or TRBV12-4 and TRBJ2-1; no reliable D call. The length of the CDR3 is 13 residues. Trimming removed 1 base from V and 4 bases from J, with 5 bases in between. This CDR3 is CASSLESYNEQFF. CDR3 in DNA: TGTGCCAGCAGTTTAGAGAGTTACAATGAGCAGTTCTTC.

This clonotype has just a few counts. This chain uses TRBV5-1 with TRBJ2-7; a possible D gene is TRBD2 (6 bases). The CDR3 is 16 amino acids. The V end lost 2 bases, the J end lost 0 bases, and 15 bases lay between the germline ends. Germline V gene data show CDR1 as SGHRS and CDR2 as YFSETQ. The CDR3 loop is CASSLLASKSSYEQYF. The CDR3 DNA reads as TGCGCCAGCAGCTTACTAGCTTCCAAGAGCTCCTACGAGCAGTACTTC.

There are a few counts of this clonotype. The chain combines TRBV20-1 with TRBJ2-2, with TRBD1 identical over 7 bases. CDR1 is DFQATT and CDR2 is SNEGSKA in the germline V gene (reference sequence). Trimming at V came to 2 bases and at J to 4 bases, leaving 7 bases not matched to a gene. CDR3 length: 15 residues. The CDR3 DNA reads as TGCAGTGCTAGACAAACAGGGGCGATCACCGGGGAGCTGTTTTTT. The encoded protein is CSARQTGAITGELFF.

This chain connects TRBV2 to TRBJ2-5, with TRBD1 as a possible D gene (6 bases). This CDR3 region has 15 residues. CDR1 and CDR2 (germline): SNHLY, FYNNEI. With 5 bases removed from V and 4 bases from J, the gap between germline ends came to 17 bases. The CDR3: CASSFRTVGRETQYF. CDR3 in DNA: TGTGCCAGCAGTTTCCGGACAGTCGGACGAGAGACCCAGTACTTC.

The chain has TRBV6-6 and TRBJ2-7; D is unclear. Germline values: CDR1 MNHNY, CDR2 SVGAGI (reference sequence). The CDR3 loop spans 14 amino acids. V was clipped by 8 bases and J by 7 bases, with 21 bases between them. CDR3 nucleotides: TGTGCCAGCGGGGTCCTGGGCTCTCTCTGGGAGCAGTACTTC. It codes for CASGVLGSLWEQYF.

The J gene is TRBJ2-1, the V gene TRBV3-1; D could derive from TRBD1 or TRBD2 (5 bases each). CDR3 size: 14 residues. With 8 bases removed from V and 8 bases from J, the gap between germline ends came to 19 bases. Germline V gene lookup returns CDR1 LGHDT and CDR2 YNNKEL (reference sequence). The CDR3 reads CASRDTGAKHEQFF. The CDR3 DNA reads TGTGCCAGCCGGGATACAGGAGCGAAACATGAGCAGTTCTTC.

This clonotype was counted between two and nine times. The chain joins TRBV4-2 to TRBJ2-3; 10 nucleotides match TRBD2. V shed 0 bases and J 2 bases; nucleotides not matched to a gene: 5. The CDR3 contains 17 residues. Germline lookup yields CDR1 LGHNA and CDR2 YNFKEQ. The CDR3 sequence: CASSQDLLAGATDTQYF. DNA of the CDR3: TGTGCCAGCAGCCAAGACCTCCTAGCGGGGGCCACAGATACGCAGTATTTT.

This CDR3 is CASGPVGYGYTF. DNA for the CDR3: TGTGCCAGCGGCCCCGTAGGCTATGGCTACACCTTC. This rearrangement joins TRBV6-5 to TRBJ1-2; D unresolved. The CDR3 length is 12 residues. Germline values: CDR1 MNHEY, CDR2 SVGAGI. Trimming stripped 8 bases from V and 4 bases from J, with 11 bases between.

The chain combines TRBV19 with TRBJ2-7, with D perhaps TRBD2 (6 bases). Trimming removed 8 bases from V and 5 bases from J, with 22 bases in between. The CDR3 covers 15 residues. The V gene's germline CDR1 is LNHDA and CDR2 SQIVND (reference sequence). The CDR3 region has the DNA TGTGCCAGTTCCATCTCTTCCGGGAGAGGGGACGAGCAGTACTTC. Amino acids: CASSISSGRGDEQYF. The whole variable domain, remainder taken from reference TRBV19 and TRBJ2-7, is DGGITQSPKYLFRKEGQNVTLSCEQNLNHDAMYWYRQDPGQGLRLIYYSQIVNDFQKGDIAEGYSVSREKKESFPLTVTSAQKNPTAFYLCASSISSGRGDEQYFGPGTRLTVT.

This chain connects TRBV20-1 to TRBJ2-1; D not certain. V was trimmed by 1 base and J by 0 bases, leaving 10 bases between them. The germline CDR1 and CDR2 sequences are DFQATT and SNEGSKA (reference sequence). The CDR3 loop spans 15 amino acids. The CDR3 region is CSARGHPRSYNEQFF. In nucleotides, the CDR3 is TGCAGTGCTAGAGGCCATCCGCGCTCCTACAATGAGCAGTTCTTC.

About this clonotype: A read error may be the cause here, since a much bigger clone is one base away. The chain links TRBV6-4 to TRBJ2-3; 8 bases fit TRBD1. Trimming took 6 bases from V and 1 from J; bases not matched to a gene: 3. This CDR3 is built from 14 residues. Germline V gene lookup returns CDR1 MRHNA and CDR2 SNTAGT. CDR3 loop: CASRGGQGTDTQYF. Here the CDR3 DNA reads TGTGCCAGCAGGGGGGGACAGGGCACAGATACGCAGTATTTT.

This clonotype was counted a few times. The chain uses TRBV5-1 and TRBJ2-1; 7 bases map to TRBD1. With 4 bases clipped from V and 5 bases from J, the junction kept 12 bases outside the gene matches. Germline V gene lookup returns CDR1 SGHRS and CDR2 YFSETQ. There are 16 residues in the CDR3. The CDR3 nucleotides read TGCGCCAGCAGCCTCCGGTGGGCAGGGGGTGACAATGAGCAGTTCTTC. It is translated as CASSLRWAGGDNEQFF.

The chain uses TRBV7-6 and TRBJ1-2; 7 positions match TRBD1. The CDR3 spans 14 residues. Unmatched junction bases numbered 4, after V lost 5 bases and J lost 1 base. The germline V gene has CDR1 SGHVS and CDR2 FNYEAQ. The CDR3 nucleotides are TGTGCCAGCAGCCCGAGGGACAGTAACTATGGCTACACCTTC. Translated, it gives CASSPRDSNYGYTF.

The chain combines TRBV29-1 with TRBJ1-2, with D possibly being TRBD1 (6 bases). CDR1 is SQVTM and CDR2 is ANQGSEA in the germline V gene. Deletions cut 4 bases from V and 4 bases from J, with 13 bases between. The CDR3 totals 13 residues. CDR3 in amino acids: CSVGWGATYGYTF. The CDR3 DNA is TGCAGCGTTGGGTGGGGGGCTACCTATGGCTACACCTTC.

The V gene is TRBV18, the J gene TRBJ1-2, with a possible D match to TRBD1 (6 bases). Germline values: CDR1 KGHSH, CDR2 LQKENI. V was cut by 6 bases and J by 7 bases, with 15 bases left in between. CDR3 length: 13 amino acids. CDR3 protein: CASSPEAGVGYTF. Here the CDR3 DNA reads TGTGCCAGCTCGCCAGAAGCAGGGGTTGGCTACACCTTC.

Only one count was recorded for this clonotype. The CDR3 nucleotides are TGCGCCAGCAGCCCTCGGGCCGATTTGAGCTCCTACAATGAGCAGTTCTTC. Amino acid sequence: CASSPRADLSSYNEQFF. The V and J genes are TRBV5-1 and TRBJ2-1; D remains ambiguous. Germline lookup yields CDR1 SGHRS and CDR2 YFSETQ. This CDR3 contains 17 residues. V was cut by 4 bases and J by 0 bases, with 17 bases left in between.